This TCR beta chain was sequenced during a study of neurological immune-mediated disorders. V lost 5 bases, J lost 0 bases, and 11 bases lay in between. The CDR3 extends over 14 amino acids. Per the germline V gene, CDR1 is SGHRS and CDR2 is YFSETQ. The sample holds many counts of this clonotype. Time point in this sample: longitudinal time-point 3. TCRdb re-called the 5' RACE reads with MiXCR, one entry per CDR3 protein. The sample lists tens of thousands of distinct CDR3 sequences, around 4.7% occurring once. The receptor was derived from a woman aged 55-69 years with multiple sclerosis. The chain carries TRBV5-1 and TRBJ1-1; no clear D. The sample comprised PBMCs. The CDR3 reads CASRPQQMNTEAFF. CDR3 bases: TGCGCCAGCAGGCCACAGCAAATGAACACTGAAGCTTTCTTT.